This T cell receptor beta chain was identified in a study of identical twins. Study-wide findings and caveats: Conclusions relied on cross-sectional statistical analysis, not following the same donors. Models, which agreed with sharing between unrelated individuals, nonetheless underestimated the out-of-frame TCR alpha sharing seen in monozygotic twins.

TCRdb passed the 5' RACE reads through MiXCR, listing each CDR3 protein once. This table has roughly 720,000 distinct CDR3 sequences, roughly 20% appearing once. Germline assignment: CDR1 SGHAT and CDR2 FQNNGV. Trimming removed 5 bases from V and 0 bases from J, with 15 bases in between. CDR3 length: 16 amino acids. Points on this clonotype: The antigen is unknown.

In addition, the sample was reused for a study of T cells expressing NK-cell markers. Turning to that study: Seropositivity for HCMV was found in most of the eight sequenced donors, with one seronegative.

The chain couples TRBV11-2 to TRBJ2-3, with D possibly matching TRBD1 (6 bases). The sequenced material came from PBMCs. This sequence was found in a woman aged 18 to 35 in good health. DNA for the CDR3: TGTGCCAGCAGCCCCAACCCCAGGGGAAGCACAGATACGCAGTATTTT. This encodes CASSPNPRGSTDTQYF.